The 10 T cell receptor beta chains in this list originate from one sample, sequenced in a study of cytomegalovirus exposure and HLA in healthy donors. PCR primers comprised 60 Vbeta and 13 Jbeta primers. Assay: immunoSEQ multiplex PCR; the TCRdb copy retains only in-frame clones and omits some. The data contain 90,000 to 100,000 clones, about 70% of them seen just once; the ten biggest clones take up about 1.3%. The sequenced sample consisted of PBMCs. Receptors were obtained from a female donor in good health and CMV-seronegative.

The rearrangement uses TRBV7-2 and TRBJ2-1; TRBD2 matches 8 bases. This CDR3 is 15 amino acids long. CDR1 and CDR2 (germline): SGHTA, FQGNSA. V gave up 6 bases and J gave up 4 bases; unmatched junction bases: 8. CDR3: CASSPSGGGYNEQFF. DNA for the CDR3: TGTGCCAGCAGTCCAAGCGGGGGCGGGTACAATGAGCAGTTCTTC.

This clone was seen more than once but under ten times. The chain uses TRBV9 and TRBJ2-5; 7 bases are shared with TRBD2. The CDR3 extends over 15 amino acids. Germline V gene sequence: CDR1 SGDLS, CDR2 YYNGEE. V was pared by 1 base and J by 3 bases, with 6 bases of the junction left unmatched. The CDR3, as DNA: TGTGCCAGCAGCGTAATGGGAGGGGAGGAAGAGACCCAGTACTTC. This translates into CASSVMGGEEETQYF.

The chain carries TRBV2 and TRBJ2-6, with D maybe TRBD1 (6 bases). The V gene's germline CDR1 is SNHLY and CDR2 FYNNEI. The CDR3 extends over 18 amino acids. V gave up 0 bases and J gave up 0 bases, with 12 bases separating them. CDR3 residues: CASSEAGGRLSGANVLTF. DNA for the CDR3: TGTGCCAGCAGTGAAGCTGGGGGCAGACTCTCTGGGGCCAACGTCCTGACTTTC.

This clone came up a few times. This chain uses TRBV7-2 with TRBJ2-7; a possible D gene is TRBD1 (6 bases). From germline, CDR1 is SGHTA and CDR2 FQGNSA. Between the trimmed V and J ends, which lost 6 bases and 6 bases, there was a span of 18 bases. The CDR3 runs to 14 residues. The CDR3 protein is CASRTGSHVGEQYF. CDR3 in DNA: TGTGCCAGCAGGACAGGATCCCACGTTGGCGAGCAGTACTTC.

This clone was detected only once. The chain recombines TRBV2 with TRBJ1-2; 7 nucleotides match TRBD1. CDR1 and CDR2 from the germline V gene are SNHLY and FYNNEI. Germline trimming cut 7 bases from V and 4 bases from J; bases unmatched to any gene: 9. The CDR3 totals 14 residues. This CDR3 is CASTLGAGGYGYTF. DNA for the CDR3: TGTGCCAGCACTCTGGGGGCAGGGGGCTATGGCTACACCTTC.

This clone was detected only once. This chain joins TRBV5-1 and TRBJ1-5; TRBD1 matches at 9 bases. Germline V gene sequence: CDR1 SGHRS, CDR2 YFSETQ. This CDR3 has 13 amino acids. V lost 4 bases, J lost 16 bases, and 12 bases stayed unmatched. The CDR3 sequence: CASSVRPGQGLHF. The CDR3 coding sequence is TGCGCCAGCAGCGTCAGACCGGGACAGGGACTACATTTT. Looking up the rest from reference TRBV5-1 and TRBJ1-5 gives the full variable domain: KAGVTQTPRYLIKTRGQQVTLSCSPISGHRSVSWYQQTPGQGLQFLFEYFSETQRNKGNFPGRFSGRQFSNSRSEMNVSTLELGDSALYLCASSVRPGQGLHFGDGTRLSIL.

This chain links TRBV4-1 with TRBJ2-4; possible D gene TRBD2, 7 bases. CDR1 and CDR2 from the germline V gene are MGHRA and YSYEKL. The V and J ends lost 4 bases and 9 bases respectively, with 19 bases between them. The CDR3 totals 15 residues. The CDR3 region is CASSLHREGGLIQYF. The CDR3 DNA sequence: TGCGCCAGCAGCCTACATAGGGAGGGGGGGCTCATTCAGTACTTC.

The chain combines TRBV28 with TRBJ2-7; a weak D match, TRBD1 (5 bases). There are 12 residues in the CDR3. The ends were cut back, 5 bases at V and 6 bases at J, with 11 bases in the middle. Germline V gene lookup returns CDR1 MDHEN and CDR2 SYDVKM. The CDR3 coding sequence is TGTGCCAGCAGTCCCCCACAGGTCGAGCAGTACTTC. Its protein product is CASSPPQVEQYF. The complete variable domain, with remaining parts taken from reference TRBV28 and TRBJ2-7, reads DVKVTQSSRYLVKRTGEKVFLECVQDMDHENMFWYRQDPGLGLRLIYFSYDVKMKEKGDIPEGYSVSREKKERFSLILESASTNQTSMYLCASSPPQVEQYFGPGTRLTVT.

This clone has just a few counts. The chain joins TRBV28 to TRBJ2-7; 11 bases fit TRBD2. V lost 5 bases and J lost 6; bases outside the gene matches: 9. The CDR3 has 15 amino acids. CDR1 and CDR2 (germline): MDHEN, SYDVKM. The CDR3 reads CASSPPGLAEAEQYF. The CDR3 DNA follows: TGTGCCAGCAGTCCCCCGGGACTAGCGGAGGCCGAGCAGTACTTC.

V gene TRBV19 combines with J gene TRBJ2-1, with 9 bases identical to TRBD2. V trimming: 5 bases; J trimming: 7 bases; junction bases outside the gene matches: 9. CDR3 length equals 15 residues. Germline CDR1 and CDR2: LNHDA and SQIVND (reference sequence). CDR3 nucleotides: TGTGCCAGTAGTCCTACTAGCGGGCAAGTGAATGAGCAGTTCTTC. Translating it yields CASSPTSGQVNEQFF.